This T cell receptor beta chain appears in the sequencing data of a study of cytomegalovirus exposure and HLA in healthy donors. Study details: The 120 or so validation repertoires were produced on the same platform as the roughly 660 repertoires of the first cohort. This was reported in a later analysis. Regarding the study as a whole: Overall, 164 TCR beta chains were annotated as cytomegalovirus-associated. In vitro experiments confirmed that three CMV-associated chains were specific for CMV antigens. In the 130 or so validation repertoires, more than 85% of cluster scores exceeded 0, per a later analysis.

Germline CDR1 reads SNHLY; CDR2 reads FYNNEI. With V trimmed by 1 base and J by 8 bases, 11 bases remained unmatched. The CDR3 has 16 residues. This table comes from immunoSEQ multiplex PCR, and its TCRdb copy is limited to in-frame clones, with some not included. There are about 360,000 clones in the sample; 86% occur only once, and approximately 0.8% lies in the top ten. With regard to this clone: Its antigen is as yet unknown.

The V call is TRBV2, the J call TRBJ2-4, with 7 positions matching TRBD2. The material sequenced was PBMCs. The sequence came from a woman younger than 35 in good health and CMV-seronegative. CDR3 bases: TGTGCCAGCAGTGAAGGCCCCGCGGGAGTTTTTCACATTCAGTACTTC. Its translation: CASSEGPAGVFHIQYF.